Below, 19 T cell receptor beta chains from the same sample are listed, as sequenced in a study of cytomegalovirus exposure and HLA in healthy donors. It was with 60 Vbeta and 13 Jbeta primers that the PCR ran. Clones were read by immunoSEQ multiplex PCR, and TCRdb kept only the in-frame ones, dropping some. The sample yields about 120,000 clones, around 86% seen once. The sequenced material came from PBMCs. The source is a middle-aged woman in good health and CMV-seronegative.

V usage is TRBV11-3 and J usage is TRBJ2-1; TRBD1 matches 9 bases. The CDR3 is 15 amino acids. V was pared by 4 bases and J by 5 bases, with 6 bases of the junction left unmatched. CDR1 is SGHNT, CDR2 YENEEA, per germline. CDR3 sequence: CASSSPGTGHNEQFF. DNA of the CDR3: TGTGCCAGCAGCTCTCCCGGGACAGGGCACAATGAGCAGTTCTTC.

This rearrangement joins TRBV7-3 to TRBJ2-3; TRBD2 aligns across 8 bases. V shed 5 bases and J 3 bases; nucleotides not matched to a gene: 10. CDR1 is SGHTA, CDR2 FQGTGA, per germline. This CDR3 is built from 16 residues. The CDR3 DNA reads TGTGCCAGCAGCACCCGGAGCGGGAGTGGAACAGATACGCAGTATTTT. This gives the protein CASSTRSGSGTDTQYF.

The chain employs TRBV27 and TRBJ1-5; TRBD1 aligns across 7 bases. Per germline, CDR1 MNHEY and CDR2 SMNVEV (reference sequence). CDR3 length equals 15 residues. Germline trimming cut 8 bases from V and 1 base from J; bases unmatched to any gene: 8. The CDR3 here is CASDPTGLSNQPQHF. CDR3 sequence (DNA): TGTGCCAGCGACCCGACAGGGCTCAGCAATCAGCCCCAGCATTTT.

DNA for the CDR3: TGTGCCAGCAGTGCCGACACAGGATCCTACAATGAGCAGTTCTTC. This sequence encodes CASSADTGSYNEQFF. The chain carries TRBV25-1 and TRBJ2-1; possible D gene TRBD1, 5 bases. There are 15 residues in the CDR3. CDR1 and CDR2 from the germline V gene are MGHDK and SYGVNS. V was clipped by 4 bases and J by 1 base, with 11 bases between them. The full variable domain, its missing parts supplied by reference TRBV25-1 and TRBJ2-1, is EADIYQTPRYLVIGTGKKITLECSQTMGHDKMYWYQQDPGMELHLIHYSYGVNSTEKGDLSSESTVSRIRTEHFPLTLESARPSHTSQYLCASSADTGSYNEQFFGPGTRLTVL.

The genes are TRBV6-5 and TRBJ1-2; D unresolved. Trimming left V 6 bases short and J 4 bases short, with 15 bases between. The CDR3 spans 14 residues. Germline V gives CDR1 MNHEY, CDR2 SVGAGI. CDR3: CASSGSGLAYGYTF. CDR3 coding DNA: TGTGCCAGCAGCGGCTCAGGCCTCGCCTATGGCTACACCTTC.

The count of this clone is one. V and J are TRBV27 and TRBJ2-3; TRBD2 agrees at 8 bases. Germline loops: CDR1 MNHEY, CDR2 SMNVEV (reference sequence). After removal of 2 bases from V and 9 bases from J, the junction contained 13 bases not matched to a gene. The length of the CDR3 is 16 residues. The CDR3 DNA is TGTGCCAGCAGTTTACAGCGGGGGAGCCCCTCGAGGACGCAGTATTTT. Translating it yields CASSLQRGSPSRTQYF.

The V gene is TRBV6-5, the J gene TRBJ2-1, with 7 nucleotides matching TRBD2. This CDR3 spans 15 amino acids. Per germline, CDR1 MNHEY and CDR2 SVGAGI. The ends lost 2 bases at V and 7 bases at J; junction bases unmatched: 8. The CDR3 loop is CASSYRSAGPNEQFF. The CDR3 coding sequence is TGTGCCAGCAGTTACCGATCAGCGGGGCCAAATGAGCAGTTCTTC.

This sequence joins TRBV5-6 and TRBJ1-1; unclear D gene. Germline V gene lookup returns CDR1 SGHDT and CDR2 YYEEEE. The CDR3 is 15 amino acids. Trimming removed 2 bases from V and 4 bases from J, with 15 bases in between. The CDR3 nucleotides read TGTGCCAGCAGCTTTCCTCTCAGTGGTACCACTGAAGCTTTCTTT. Amino acids: CASSFPLSGTTEAFF.

The chain is built from TRBV11-3 and TRBJ2-1; weak D call: TRBD1 (5 bases). Germline V lookup: CDR1 SGHNT, CDR2 YENEEA. With 4 bases removed from V and 4 bases from J, the gap between germline ends came to 8 bases. CDR3 length equals 13 residues. This chain's CDR3 is CASSSNRYNEQFF. CDR3 nucleotide sequence: TGTGCCAGCAGCTCGAACAGGTACAATGAGCAGTTCTTC.

The rearrangement joins TRBV6-5 to TRBJ2-7; 9 bases line up with TRBD1. Germline trimming cut 2 bases from V and 4 bases from J; bases unmatched to any gene: 3. CDR3 size: 14 residues. The germline CDR1 and CDR2 sequences are MNHEY and SVGAGI. The CDR3 DNA follows: TGTGCCAGCAGTTACGACAGGGGGGATTACGAGCAGTACTTC. This codes for CASSYDRGDYEQYF.

CDR3 bases: TGTGCCAGCAGTGACCCAGCGGGGTGGGGAGAGACCCAGTACTTC. Amino acids: CASSDPAGWGETQYF. V and J are TRBV6-1 and TRBJ2-5; the match to TRBD2 covers 7 bases. The germline V gene has CDR1 MNHNS and CDR2 SASEGT. The CDR3 sequence is 15 residues long. The V and J ends lost 3 bases and 4 bases, in that order; junction bases with no gene match: 8.

Remarks on this clone: The identical CDR3 is also encoded by other nucleotide sequences in the sample. The V call is TRBV27, the J call TRBJ1-2; 10 nucleotides align to TRBD1. V shed 5 bases, J shed 1 base, and the junction held 7 bases outside the gene matches. The CDR3 has 16 amino acids. Germline lookup yields CDR1 MNHEY and CDR2 SMNVEV (reference sequence). The CDR3 sequence is CASSRDRGGGNYGYTF. CDR3 DNA sequence: TGTGCCAGCAGTAGGGACAGGGGAGGTGGTAACTATGGCTACACCTTC.

This clone was found a few times. The V and J genes are TRBV5-7 and TRBJ2-1; D might be TRBD2 (6 bases). TRBV5-7 is flagged as an ORF with uncertain function. V shed 3 bases and J shed 4 bases, with 17 bases lying between them. The CDR3 contains 16 residues. CDR3 sequence (DNA): TGTGCCAGCAGCTACCCGACTAGGGTCCCTTACAATGAGCAGTTCTTC. The encoded protein is CASSYPTRVPYNEQFF.

This sequence joins TRBV11-1 and TRBJ1-2, with 8 bases that match TRBD1. J lost 6 bases, V lost 6 bases, and 6 bases had no gene match. Germline CDR1 reads SGHAT; CDR2 reads FQDESV (reference sequence). The CDR3 is 13 residues long. In nucleotides, the CDR3 is TGTGCCAGCAGTGGACAGGGATATGATGGCTACACCTTC. It specifies CASSGQGYDGYTF.

The chain recombines TRBV7-2 with TRBJ2-7; the D gene is possibly TRBD1 (5 bases). V was pared by 2 bases and J by 6 bases, with 17 bases between. Germline loops: CDR1 SGHTA, CDR2 FQGNSA. The CDR3 is 15 amino acids. The CDR3 DNA is TGTGCCAGCAGCTTAAACTTTGTCCGCAGGGTCGAGCAGTACTTC. Its protein is CASSLNFVRRVEQYF.

The V gene is TRBV11-1, the J gene TRBJ1-1; no firm D call. The ends were cut back, 5 bases at V and 0 bases at J, with 19 bases in the middle. The CDR3 runs to 17 residues. In germline, CDR1 is SGHAT, CDR2 FQDESV (reference sequence). CDR3 DNA sequence: TGTGCCAGCAGCCTACTAGTGGGTGGCAGCTTGAACACTGAAGCTTTCTTT. Translation gives CASSLLVGGSLNTEAFF.

This clone came up a few times. The chain uses TRBV21-1 and TRBJ1-4; the table's D call, TRBD1, was not checked against the DNA. TRBV21-1 is assigned pseudogene status. CDR3 length: 14 amino acids. As DNA, the CDR3 is TGTGCCAGCAATAATCGCACAGACACTGAAAAACTGTTTTTT. Residues: CASNNRTDTEKLFF.

This chain uses TRBV29-1 with TRBJ1-1, with 9 nucleotides matching TRBD1. CDR3 length: 13 residues. The V gene end was trimmed by 4 bases and the J gene end by 5 bases; junction bases not matched to a gene: 5. Germline-derived CDR1 and CDR2 are SQVTM and ANQGSEA. This CDR3 reads CSVGGTGHTEAFF. DNA of the CDR3: TGCAGCGTTGGGGGGACAGGGCATACTGAAGCTTTCTTT.

The rearrangement uses TRBV4-2 and TRBJ1-6; 7 nucleotides line up with TRBD1. With V trimmed by 4 bases and J by 5 bases, 2 bases remained unmatched. The CDR3 length is 14 residues. CDR1 and CDR2 (germline): LGHNA, YNFKEQ. The CDR3 loop is CASSLGQDNSPLHF. In nucleotides, the CDR3 is TGTGCCAGCAGCCTCGGACAGGATAATTCACCCCTCCACTTT.